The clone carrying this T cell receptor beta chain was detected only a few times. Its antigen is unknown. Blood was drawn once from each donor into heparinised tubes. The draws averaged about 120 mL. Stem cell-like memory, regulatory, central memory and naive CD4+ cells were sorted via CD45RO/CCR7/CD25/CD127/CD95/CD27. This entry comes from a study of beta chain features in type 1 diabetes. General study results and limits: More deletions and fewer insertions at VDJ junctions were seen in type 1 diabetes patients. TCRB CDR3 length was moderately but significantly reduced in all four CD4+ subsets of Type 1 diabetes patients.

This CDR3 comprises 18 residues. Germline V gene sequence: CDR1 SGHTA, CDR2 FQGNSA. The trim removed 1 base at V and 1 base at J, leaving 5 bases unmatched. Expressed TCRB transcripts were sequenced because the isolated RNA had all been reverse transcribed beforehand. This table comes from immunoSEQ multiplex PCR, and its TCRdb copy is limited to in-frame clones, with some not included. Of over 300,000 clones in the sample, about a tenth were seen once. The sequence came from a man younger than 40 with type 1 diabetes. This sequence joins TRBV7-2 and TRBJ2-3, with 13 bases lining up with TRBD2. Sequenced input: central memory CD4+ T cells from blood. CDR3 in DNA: TGTGCCAGCAGCTTAGTAGGTGGGACTAGCGGGGGCACAGATACGCAGTATTTT. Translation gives CASSLVGGTSGGTDTQYF.